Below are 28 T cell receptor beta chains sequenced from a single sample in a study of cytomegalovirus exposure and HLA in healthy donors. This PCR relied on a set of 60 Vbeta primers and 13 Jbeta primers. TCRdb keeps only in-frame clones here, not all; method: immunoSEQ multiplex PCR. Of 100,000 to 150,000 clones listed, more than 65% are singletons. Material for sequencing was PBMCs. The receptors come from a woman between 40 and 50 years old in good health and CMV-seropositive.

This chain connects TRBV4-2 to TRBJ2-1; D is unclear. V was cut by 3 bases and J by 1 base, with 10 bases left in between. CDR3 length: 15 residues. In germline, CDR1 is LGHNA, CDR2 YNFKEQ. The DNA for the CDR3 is TGTGCCAGCAGCCACTCTGCACTTTCCTACAATGAGCAGTTCTTC. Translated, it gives CASSHSALSYNEQFF.

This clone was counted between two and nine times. The CDR3 DNA reads TGTGCCAGCAGGGGGGGACAGTCCTACGAGCAGTACTTC. Translated: CASRGGQSYEQYF. The V and J genes are TRBV2 and TRBJ2-7; D is possibly TRBD1 (7 bases). CDR3 length equals 13 residues. The V end lost 6 bases, the J end lost 1 base, and 10 bases lay between the germline ends. Germline CDR1 and CDR2: SNHLY and FYNNEI. Combining the CDR3 with reference TRBV2 and TRBJ2-7 gives the whole variable domain EPEVTQTPSHQVTQMGQEVILRCVPISNHLYFYWYRQILGQKVEFLVSFYNNEISEKSEIFDDQFSVERPDGSNFTLKIRSTKLEDSAMYFCASRGGQSYEQYFGPGTRLTVT.

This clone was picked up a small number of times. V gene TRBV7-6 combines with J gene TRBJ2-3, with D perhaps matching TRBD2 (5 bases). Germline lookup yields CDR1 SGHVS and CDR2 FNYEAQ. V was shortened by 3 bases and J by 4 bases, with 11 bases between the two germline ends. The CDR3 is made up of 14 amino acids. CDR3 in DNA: TGTGCCAGCAGCTTGGGGAGAGCAGCAGATACGCAGTATTTT. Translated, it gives CASSLGRAADTQYF. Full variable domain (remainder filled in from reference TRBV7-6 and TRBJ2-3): GAGVSQSPRYKVTKRGQDVALRCDPISGHVSLYWYRQALGQGPEFLTYFNYEAQQDKSGLPNDRFSAERPEGSISTLTIQRTEQRDSAMYRCASSLGRAADTQYFGPGTRLTVL.

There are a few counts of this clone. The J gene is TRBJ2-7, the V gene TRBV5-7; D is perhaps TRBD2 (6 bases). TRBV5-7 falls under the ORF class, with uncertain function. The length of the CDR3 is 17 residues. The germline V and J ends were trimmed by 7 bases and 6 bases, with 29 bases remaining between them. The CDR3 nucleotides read TGTGCCAGCCGGTGTTTGGGGGGAGGCTCGAGGAGTTGCGAGCAGTACTTC. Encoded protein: CASRCLGGGSRSCEQYF.

CDR3 amino acids: CASSLQGTRKKLFF. The CDR3 DNA is TGTGCCAGCAGCCTACAAGGGACAAGGAAAAAACTGTTTTTT. V and J are TRBV5-4 and TRBJ1-4; D may be TRBD1 (6 bases). V lost 4 bases and J 9 bases, leaving 16 bases between the germline ends. From germline, CDR1 is SGHNT and CDR2 YYREEE (reference sequence). The CDR3 spans 14 residues. Supplemented by reference TRBV5-4 and TRBJ1-4, the full variable domain reads ETGVTQSPTHLIKTRGQQVTLRCSSQSGHNTVSWYQQALGQGPQFIFQYYREEENGRGNFPPRFSGLQFPNYSSELNVNALELDDSALYLCASSLQGTRKKLFFGSGTQLSVL.

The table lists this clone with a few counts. In DNA, the CDR3 is TGTGCCAGCTCACCTAGACAGGGCGATATCACTGAAGCTTTCTTT. Protein sequence: CASSPRQGDITEAFF. The V call is TRBV18, the J call TRBJ1-1; TRBD1 aligns across 7 bases. The CDR3 sequence is 15 residues long. Germline CDR1 reads KGHSH; CDR2 reads LQKENI. Germline trimming cut 3 bases from V and 4 bases from J; bases unmatched to any gene: 8.

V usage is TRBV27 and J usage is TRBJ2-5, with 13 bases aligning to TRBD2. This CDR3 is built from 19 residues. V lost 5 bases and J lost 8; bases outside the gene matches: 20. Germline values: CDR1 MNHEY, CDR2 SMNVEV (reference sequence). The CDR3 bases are TGTGCCAGCAGTCCGAGCCTCGGGACTAGCGGGGCCCCAAGAGGAACCCAGTACTTC. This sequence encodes CASSPSLGTSGAPRGTQYF.

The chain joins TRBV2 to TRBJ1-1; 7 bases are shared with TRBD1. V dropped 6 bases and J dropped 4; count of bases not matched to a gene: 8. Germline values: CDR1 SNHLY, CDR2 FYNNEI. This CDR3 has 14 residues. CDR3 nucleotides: TGTGCCAGCAGGGGGACAGTCGGGAGCACTGAAGCTTTCTTT. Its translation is CASRGTVGSTEAFF.

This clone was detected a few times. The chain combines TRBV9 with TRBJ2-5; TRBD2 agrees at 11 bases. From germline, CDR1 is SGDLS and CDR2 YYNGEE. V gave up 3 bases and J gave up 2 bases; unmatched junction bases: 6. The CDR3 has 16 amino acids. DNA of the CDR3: TGTGCCAGCAGCGGTATAGCGGGAGGGAAACAAGAGACCCAGTACTTC. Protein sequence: CASSGIAGGKQETQYF.

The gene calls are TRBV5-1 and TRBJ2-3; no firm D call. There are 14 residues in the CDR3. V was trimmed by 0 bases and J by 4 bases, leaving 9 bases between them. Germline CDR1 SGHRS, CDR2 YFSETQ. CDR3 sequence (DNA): TGCGCCAGCAGCTTGGGGAGTTTGGCAGATACGCAGTATTTT. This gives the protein CASSLGSLADTQYF.

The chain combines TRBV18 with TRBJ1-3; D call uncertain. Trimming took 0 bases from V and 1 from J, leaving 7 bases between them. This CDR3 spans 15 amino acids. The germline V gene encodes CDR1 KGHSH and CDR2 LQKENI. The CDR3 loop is CASSPPGGSGNTIYF. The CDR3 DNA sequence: TGTGCCAGCTCACCACCGGGCGGGTCTGGAAACACCATATATTTT. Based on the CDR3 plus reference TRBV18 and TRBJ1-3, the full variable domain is NAGVMQNPRHLVRRRGQEARLRCSPMKGHSHVYWYRQLPEEGLKFMVYLQKENIIDESGMPKERFSAEFPKEGPSILRIQQVVRGDSAAYFCASSPPGGSGNTIYFGEGSWLTVV.

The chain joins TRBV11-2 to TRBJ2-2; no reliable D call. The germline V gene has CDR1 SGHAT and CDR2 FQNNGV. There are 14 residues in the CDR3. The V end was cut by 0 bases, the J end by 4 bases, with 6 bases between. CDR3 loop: CASSLDPFTGELFF. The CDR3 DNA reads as TGTGCCAGCAGCTTAGACCCGTTCACCGGGGAGCTGTTTTTT.

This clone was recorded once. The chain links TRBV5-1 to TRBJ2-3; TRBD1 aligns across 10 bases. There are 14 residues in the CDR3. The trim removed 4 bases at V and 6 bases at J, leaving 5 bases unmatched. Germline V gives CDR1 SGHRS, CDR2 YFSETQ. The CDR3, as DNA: TGCGCCAGCAGCCCCTCGGGACAGGGGGATACGCAGTATTTT. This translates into CASSPSGQGDTQYF.

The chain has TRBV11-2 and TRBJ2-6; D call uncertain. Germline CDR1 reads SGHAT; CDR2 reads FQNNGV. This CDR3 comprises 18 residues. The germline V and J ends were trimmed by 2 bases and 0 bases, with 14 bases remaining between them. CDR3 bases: TGTGCCAGCAGCTTAAGGAGTCTCCCCTTCTCTGGGGCCAACGTCCTGACTTTC. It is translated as CASSLRSLPFSGANVLTF.

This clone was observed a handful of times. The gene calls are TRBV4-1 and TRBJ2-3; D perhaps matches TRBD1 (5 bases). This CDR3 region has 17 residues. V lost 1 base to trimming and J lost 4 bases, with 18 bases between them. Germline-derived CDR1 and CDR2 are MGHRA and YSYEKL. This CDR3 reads CASSQALTDGLADTQYF. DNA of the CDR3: TGCGCCAGCAGCCAAGCCCTGACAGACGGGTTGGCAGATACGCAGTATTTT.

The CDR3 is CASSFRVQVSTEAFF. The CDR3 DNA reads TGTGCCAGCAGCTTCAGGGTTCAAGTTAGCACTGAAGCTTTCTTT. The genes are TRBV7-2 and TRBJ1-1; tentative D call: TRBD1 (5 bases). In germline, CDR1 is SGHTA, CDR2 FQGNSA. The CDR3 consists of 15 residues. Trimming removed 3 bases at V and 4 bases at J, with 15 bases between.

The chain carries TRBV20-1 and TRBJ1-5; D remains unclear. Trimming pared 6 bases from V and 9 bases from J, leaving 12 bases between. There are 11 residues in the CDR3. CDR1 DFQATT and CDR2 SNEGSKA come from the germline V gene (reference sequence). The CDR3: CSAKRGGPQHF. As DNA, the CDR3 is TGCAGTGCCAAACGCGGAGGGCCCCAGCATTTT.

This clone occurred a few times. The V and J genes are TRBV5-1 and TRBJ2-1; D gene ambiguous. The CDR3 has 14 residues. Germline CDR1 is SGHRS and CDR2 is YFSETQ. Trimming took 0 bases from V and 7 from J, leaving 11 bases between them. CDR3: CASSLAGTVNEQFF. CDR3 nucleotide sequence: TGCGCCAGCAGCTTGGCCGGAACAGTAAATGAGCAGTTCTTC. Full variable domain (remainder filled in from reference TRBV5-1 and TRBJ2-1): KAGVTQTPRYLIKTRGQQVTLSCSPISGHRSVSWYQQTPGQGLQFLFEYFSETQRNKGNFPGRFSGRQFSNSRSEMNVSTLELGDSALYLCASSLAGTVNEQFFGPGTRLTVL.

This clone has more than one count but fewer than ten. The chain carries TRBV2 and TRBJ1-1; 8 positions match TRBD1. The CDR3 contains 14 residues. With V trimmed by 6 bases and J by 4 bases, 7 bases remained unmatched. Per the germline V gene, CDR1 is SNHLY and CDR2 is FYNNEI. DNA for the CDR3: TGTGCCAGCAGAGGGACAGGTCGAGGCACTGAAGCTTTCTTT. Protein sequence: CASRGTGRGTEAFF. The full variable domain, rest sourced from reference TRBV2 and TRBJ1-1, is EPEVTQTPSHQVTQMGQEVILRCVPISNHLYFYWYRQILGQKVEFLVSFYNNEISEKSEIFDDQFSVERPDGSNFTLKIRSTKLEDSAMYFCASRGTGRGTEAFFGQGTRLTVV.

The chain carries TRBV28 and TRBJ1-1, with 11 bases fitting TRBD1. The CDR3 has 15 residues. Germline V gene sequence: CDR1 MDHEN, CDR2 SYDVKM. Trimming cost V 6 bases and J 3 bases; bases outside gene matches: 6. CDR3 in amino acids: CASRGQGARYTEAFF. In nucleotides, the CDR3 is TGTGCCAGCAGAGGACAGGGGGCGAGGTACACTGAAGCTTTCTTT.

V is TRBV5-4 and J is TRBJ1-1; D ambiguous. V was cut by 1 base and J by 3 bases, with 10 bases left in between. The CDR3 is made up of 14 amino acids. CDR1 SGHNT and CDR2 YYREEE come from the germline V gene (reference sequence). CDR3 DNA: TGTGCCAGCAGCTTGTCAGGTCTGTACACTGAAGCTTTCTTT. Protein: CASSLSGLYTEAFF. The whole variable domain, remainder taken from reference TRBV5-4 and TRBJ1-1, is ETGVTQSPTHLIKTRGQQVTLRCSSQSGHNTVSWYQQALGQGPQFIFQYYREEENGRGNFPPRFSGLQFPNYSSELNVNALELDDSALYLCASSLSGLYTEAFFGQGTRLTVV.

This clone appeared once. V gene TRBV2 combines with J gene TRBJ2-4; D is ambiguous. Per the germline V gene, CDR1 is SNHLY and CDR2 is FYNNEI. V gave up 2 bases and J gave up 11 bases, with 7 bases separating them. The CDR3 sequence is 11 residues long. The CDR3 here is CASSEMSVQYF. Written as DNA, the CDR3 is TGTGCCAGCAGTGAAATGAGCGTTCAGTACTTC.

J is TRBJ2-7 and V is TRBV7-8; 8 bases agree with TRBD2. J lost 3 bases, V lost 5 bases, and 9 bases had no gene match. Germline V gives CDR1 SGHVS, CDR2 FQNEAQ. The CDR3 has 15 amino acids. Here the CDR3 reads CASSPLSGTRYEQYF. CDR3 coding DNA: TGTGCCAGCAGCCCTCTTAGCGGGACCCGCTACGAGCAGTACTTC.

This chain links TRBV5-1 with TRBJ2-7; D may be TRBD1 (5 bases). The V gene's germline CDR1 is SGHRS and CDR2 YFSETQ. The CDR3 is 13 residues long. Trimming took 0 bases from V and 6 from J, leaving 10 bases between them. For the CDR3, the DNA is TGCGCCAGCAGCTTGGCCAGGGCAAGCGAGCAGTACTTC. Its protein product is CASSLARASEQYF. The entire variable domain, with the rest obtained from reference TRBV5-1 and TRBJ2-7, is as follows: KAGVTQTPRYLIKTRGQQVTLSCSPISGHRSVSWYQQTPGQGLQFLFEYFSETQRNKGNFPGRFSGRQFSNSRSEMNVSTLELGDSALYLCASSLARASEQYFGPGTRLTVT.

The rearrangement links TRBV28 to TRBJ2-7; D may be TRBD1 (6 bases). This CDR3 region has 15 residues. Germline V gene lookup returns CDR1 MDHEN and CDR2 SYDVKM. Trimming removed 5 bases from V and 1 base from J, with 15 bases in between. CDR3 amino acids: CASSPPQTGSYEQYF. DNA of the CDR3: TGTGCCAGCAGTCCACCCCAGACAGGATCCTACGAGCAGTACTTC.

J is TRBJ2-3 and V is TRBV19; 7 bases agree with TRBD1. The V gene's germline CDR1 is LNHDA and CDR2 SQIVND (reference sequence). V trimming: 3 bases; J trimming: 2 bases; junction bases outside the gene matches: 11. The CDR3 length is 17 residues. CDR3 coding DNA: TGTGCCAGTAGTATTGGGGGCGCAGGGGGATTCACAGATACGCAGTATTTT. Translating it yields CASSIGGAGGFTDTQYF.

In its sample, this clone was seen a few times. CDR3 DNA: TGTGCCAGCAGCTTAGTGGCTAGCGGGAGCTCCTACAATGAGCAGTTCTTC. Its protein is CASSLVASGSSYNEQFF. The chain joins TRBV7-6 to TRBJ2-1; 10 bases align to TRBD2. V was clipped by 1 base and J by 0 bases; unmatched bases: 3. The CDR3 spans 17 residues. Germline-derived CDR1 and CDR2 are SGHVS and FNYEAQ.

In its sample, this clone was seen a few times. CDR3 sequence reads: CASSPRLAGTGELFF. The CDR3 DNA follows: TGTGCCAGCAGCCCCCGGCTAGCGGGGACCGGGGAGCTGTTTTTT. The chain uses TRBV7-8 and TRBJ2-2; 9 nucleotides line up with TRBD2. V lost 5 bases, J lost 5 bases, and 6 bases stayed unmatched. This CDR3 spans 15 amino acids. Germline assignment: CDR1 SGHVS and CDR2 FQNEAQ.